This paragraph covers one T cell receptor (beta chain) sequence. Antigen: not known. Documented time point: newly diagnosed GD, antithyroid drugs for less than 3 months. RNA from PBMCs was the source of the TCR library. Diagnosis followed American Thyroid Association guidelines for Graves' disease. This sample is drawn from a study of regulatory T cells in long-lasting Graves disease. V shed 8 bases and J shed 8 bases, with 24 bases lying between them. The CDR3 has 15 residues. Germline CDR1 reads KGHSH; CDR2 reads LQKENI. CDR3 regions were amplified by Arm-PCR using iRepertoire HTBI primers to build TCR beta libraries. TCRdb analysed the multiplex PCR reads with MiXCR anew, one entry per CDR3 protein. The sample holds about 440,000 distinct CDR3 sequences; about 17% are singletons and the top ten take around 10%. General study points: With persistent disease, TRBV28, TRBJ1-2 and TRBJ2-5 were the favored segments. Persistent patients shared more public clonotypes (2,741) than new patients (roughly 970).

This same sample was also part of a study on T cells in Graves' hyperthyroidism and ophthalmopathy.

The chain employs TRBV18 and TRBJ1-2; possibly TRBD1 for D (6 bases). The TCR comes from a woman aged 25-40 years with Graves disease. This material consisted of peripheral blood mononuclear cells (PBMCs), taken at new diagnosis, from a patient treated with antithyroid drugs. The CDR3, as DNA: TGTGCCAGCCCACAGCCCCAGGGGTCTGAGGGCGGCTACACCTTC. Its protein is CASPQPQGSEGGYTF.